Below, 7 T cell receptor beta chains from the same sample are listed, as sequenced in a study of shared clonotypes between healthy human individuals. TCRdb keeps only in-frame clones here, not all; method: immunoSEQ multiplex PCR. Of around 2.5 million clones in the sample, over 85% were seen once. The sample comprised naive CD4+ T cells from PBMCs. Subset given: CD45RA+ positively selected. All receptors derive from a man younger than 35 in good health. Some clones in this sample may be carry-over from other donors' samples.

V gene TRBV5-1 combines with J gene TRBJ2-7, with 9 bases aligning to TRBD2. This CDR3 is 16 amino acids long. The V gene's germline CDR1 is SGHRS and CDR2 YFSETQ. Germline trimming cut 4 bases from V and 4 bases from J; bases unmatched to any gene: 12. CDR3 sequence reads: CASSTGGVREGYEQYF. CDR3 bases: TGCGCCAGCAGCACCGGCGGGGTGCGGGAGGGATACGAGCAGTACTTC.

The table lists this clone with a count of one. This chain links TRBV6-5 with TRBJ2-2; 7 positions agree with TRBD2. Germline assignment: CDR1 MNHEY and CDR2 SVGAGI. This CDR3 region has 14 residues. The junction had 3 bases not matched to a gene; V was cut back by 5 bases and J by 3 bases. CDR3 residues: CASSSAGDTGELFF. CDR3 sequence (DNA): TGTGCCAGCAGTAGCGCGGGGGACACCGGGGAGCTGTTTTTT.

This CDR3 is CASSFGQEPNTGELFF. The DNA for the CDR3 is TGCGCCAGCAGCTTTGGACAGGAACCGAACACCGGGGAGCTGTTTTTT. This chain joins TRBV5-1 and TRBJ2-2, with 7 bases aligning to TRBD1. The CDR3 sequence is 16 residues long. Per germline, CDR1 SGHRS and CDR2 YFSETQ. Germline trimming cut 2 bases from V and 0 bases from J; bases unmatched to any gene: 4. Together with reference TRBV5-1 and TRBJ2-2, the CDR3 gives the full variable domain: KAGVTQTPRYLIKTRGQQVTLSCSPISGHRSVSWYQQTPGQGLQFLFEYFSETQRNKGNFPGRFSGRQFSNSRSEMNVSTLELGDSALYLCASSFGQEPNTGELFFGEGSRLTVL.

In DNA, the CDR3 is TGTGCCAGCAGTCTCTCTCGGGAGGGAGGTGGCTACACCTTC. It yields the protein CASSLSREGGGYTF. V gene TRBV28 combines with J gene TRBJ1-2; no reliable D call. V lost 5 bases and J 7 bases, leaving 17 bases between the germline ends. In germline, CDR1 is MDHEN, CDR2 SYDVKM. CDR3 length: 14 amino acids.

This rearrangement joins TRBV7-2 to TRBJ1-2; TRBD1 might be the D (6 bases). This CDR3 region has 13 residues. Trimming removed 4 bases at V and 13 bases at J, with 19 bases between. CDR1 and CDR2 from the germline V gene are SGHTA and FQGNSA. The CDR3 loop is CASSYRQDYGGTF. The CDR3 DNA reads TGTGCCAGCAGCTACCGACAGGACTATGGGGGCACCTTC.

The chain couples TRBV6-5 to TRBJ1-1; 9 nucleotides agree with TRBD1. V was clipped by 5 bases and J by 4 bases; unmatched bases: 5. CDR1 and CDR2 from the germline V gene are MNHEY and SVGAGI. The CDR3 contains 14 residues. As DNA, the CDR3 is TGTGCCAGCAGTCCGGACAGGGGCGCCACTGAAGCTTTCTTT. Amino acid sequence: CASSPDRGATEAFF.

The rearrangement uses TRBV25-1 and TRBJ1-5, with TRBD1 matching over 9 bases. The germline gives CDR1 MGHDK, CDR2 SYGVNS. The J segment lost 6 bases and the V segment lost 2 bases, leaving 14 bases of the junction unmatched. The CDR3 is 18 residues long. CDR3 nucleotide sequence: TGTGCCAGCAGTGAACCCCATTGGGGACAGGGAAAGACTCAGCCCCAGCATTTT. Translation gives CASSEPHWGQGKTQPQHF.